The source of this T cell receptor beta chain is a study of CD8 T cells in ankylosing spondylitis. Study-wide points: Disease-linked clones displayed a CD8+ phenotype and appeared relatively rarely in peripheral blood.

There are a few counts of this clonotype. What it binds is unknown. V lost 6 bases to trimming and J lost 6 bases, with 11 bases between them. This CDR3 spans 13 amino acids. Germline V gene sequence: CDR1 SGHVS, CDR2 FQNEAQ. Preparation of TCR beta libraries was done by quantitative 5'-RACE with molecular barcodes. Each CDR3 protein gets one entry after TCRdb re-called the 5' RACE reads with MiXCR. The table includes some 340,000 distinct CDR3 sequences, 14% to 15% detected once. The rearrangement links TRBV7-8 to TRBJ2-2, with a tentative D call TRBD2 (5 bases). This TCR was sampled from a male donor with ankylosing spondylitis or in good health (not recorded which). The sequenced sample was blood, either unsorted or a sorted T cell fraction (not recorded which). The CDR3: CASRPGDPGELFF. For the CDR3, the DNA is TGTGCCAGCAGACCCGGGGATCCCGGGGAGCTGTTTTTT.